The 17 T cell receptor beta chains listed next were all sequenced from one sample in a study of cytomegalovirus exposure and HLA in healthy donors. The primer mix had 60 Vbeta and 13 Jbeta primers. Clones were sequenced by immunoSEQ multiplex PCR, and TCRdb holds only the in-frame ones, with some missing. The repertoire holds approximately 130,000 clones, with around 83% as singletons. Specimen: PBMCs. These receptors originate from a woman in her 30s in good health and CMV-seropositive.

This clone was seen a handful of times. J is TRBJ2-1 and V is TRBV9; 8 bases line up with TRBD2. Trimming removed 2 bases from V and 5 bases from J; junction bases left unmatched: 12. This CDR3 has 17 amino acids. Germline-derived CDR1 and CDR2 are SGDLS and YYNGEE. CDR3 DNA sequence: TGTGCCAGCAGCGTTAACCCGGGACTAGTAAGCCACAATGAGCAGTTCTTC. This sequence encodes CASSVNPGLVSHNEQFF. Complete variable domain (other parts from reference TRBV9 and TRBJ2-1): DSGVTQTPKHLITATGQRVTLRCSPRSGDLSVYWYQQSLDQGLQFLIQYYNGEERAKGNILERFSAQQFPDLHSELNLSSLELGDSALYFCASSVNPGLVSHNEQFFGPGTRLTVL.

The rearrangement links TRBV28 to TRBJ2-2; 12 nucleotides align to TRBD2. The CDR3 length is 18 residues. V trimming: 5 bases; J trimming: 5 bases; junction bases outside the gene matches: 12. The germline gives CDR1 MDHEN, CDR2 SYDVKM. The CDR3 region has the DNA TGTGCCAGCAGTGACTCTAGCGGGAGGGGCCGAGGGACCGGGGAGCTGTTTTTT. Translating gives CASSDSSGRGRGTGELFF.

V and J are TRBV2 and TRBJ1-5; 7 bases fit TRBD1. Losses at the gene ends were 4 bases for V and 4 bases for J; bases not matched to a gene: 10. The length of the CDR3 is 16 residues. Germline assignment: CDR1 SNHLY and CDR2 FYNNEI. CDR3 nucleotides: TGTGCCAGCAGTGGCTTGGGGACAGTTGGAAATCAGCCCCAGCATTTT. Translated, it gives CASSGLGTVGNQPQHF.

V gene TRBV7-8 combines with J gene TRBJ1-2; D uncertain. Deletions cut 1 base from V and 2 bases from J, with 11 bases between. Looked up from germline, CDR1 is SGHVS and CDR2 is FQNEAQ. This CDR3 region has 15 residues. The CDR3 loop reads CASSLGAGGNYGYTF. CDR3 bases: TGTGCCAGCAGCTTAGGGGCAGGAGGGAACTATGGCTACACCTTC.

The chain carries TRBV2 and TRBJ1-2; D unresolved. V lost 8 bases to trimming and J lost 7 bases, with 11 bases between them. Germline lookup yields CDR1 SNHLY and CDR2 FYNNEI. The length of the CDR3 is 11 residues. The CDR3 DNA reads as TGTGCCAGCTACATAGGCGGTGGCTACACCTTC. This translates into CASYIGGGYTF.

The gene calls are TRBV28 and TRBJ1-1, with a possible D match to TRBD1 (5 bases). The germline V gene encodes CDR1 MDHEN and CDR2 SYDVKM. Trimming cost V 3 bases and J 7 bases, with 9 bases left between them. The length of the CDR3 is 12 residues. DNA for the CDR3: TGTGCCAGCAGTTTGCGGGGGTTTGAAGCTTTCTTT. Its translation: CASSLRGFEAFF.

The V call is TRBV19, the J call TRBJ1-1, with D uncertain. Germline-derived CDR1 and CDR2 are LNHDA and SQIVND (reference sequence). Between the trimmed V and J ends, which lost 1 base and 0 bases, there was a span of 3 bases. The CDR3 contains 13 residues. This chain's CDR3 is CASSIVVNTEAFF. For the CDR3, the DNA is TGTGCCAGTAGTATAGTAGTGAACACTGAAGCTTTCTTT.

The V call is TRBV7-9, the J call TRBJ1-1; no clear D. V was shortened by 5 bases and J by 4 bases, with 17 bases between the two germline ends. The CDR3 covers 15 residues. Looked up from germline, CDR1 is SEHNR and CDR2 is FQNEAQ (reference sequence). As DNA, the CDR3 is TGTGCCAGCAGCCACCTGGACCTGGGAGCCACTGAAGCTTTCTTT. Translation gives CASSHLDLGATEAFF.

The chain carries TRBV29-1 and TRBJ2-3; perhaps TRBD1 as D (5 bases). From germline, CDR1 is SQVTM and CDR2 ANQGSEA. The CDR3 is made up of 13 amino acids. V was pared by 3 bases and J by 0 bases, with 7 bases between. The CDR3 bases are TGCAGCGTTGACCCAGGGAGCACAGATACGCAGTATTTT. Translating it yields CSVDPGSTDTQYF.

V usage is TRBV30 and J usage is TRBJ2-7; no clear D. CDR1 is GTSNPN and CDR2 is SVGIG in the germline V gene (reference sequence). The CDR3 totals 12 residues. V lost 1 base and J 3 bases, leaving 7 bases between the germline ends. The CDR3 DNA is TGTGCCTGGAGTGGCAGTTTCTACGAGCAGTACTTC. Translation gives CAWSGSFYEQYF.

The genes are TRBV5-1 and TRBJ1-1; D perhaps matches TRBD1 (6 bases). Germline lookup yields CDR1 SGHRS and CDR2 YFSETQ. This CDR3 region has 14 residues. V dropped 3 bases and J dropped 3 bases, with 12 bases sitting between them. The CDR3 DNA follows: TGCGCCAGCAGCTCAGGGGTGACGGACACTGAAGCTTTCTTT. It translates to CASSSGVTDTEAFF.

The V gene is TRBV28, the J gene TRBJ1-6; D is unclear. The CDR3 sequence is 14 residues long. In germline, CDR1 is MDHEN, CDR2 SYDVKM. Trimming took 5 bases from V and 7 from J, leaving 12 bases between them. For the CDR3, the DNA is TGTGCCAGCAGTCGACTGGGAGGGAATTCACCCCTCCACTTT. As protein: CASSRLGGNSPLHF.

The rearrangement joins TRBV7-3 to TRBJ1-1; D not certain. CDR3 length equals 15 residues. Trimming removed 2 bases at V and 0 bases at J, with 10 bases between. The germline gives CDR1 SGHTA, CDR2 FQGTGA. For the CDR3, the DNA is TGTGCCAGCAGCTTACAGGCCGTGATGAACACTGAAGCTTTCTTT. It encodes CASSLQAVMNTEAFF.

The chain couples TRBV9 to TRBJ2-5; D is unresolved. V was cut by 0 bases and J by 1 base, with 4 bases left in between. Per the germline V gene, CDR1 is SGDLS and CDR2 is YYNGEE. CDR3 length equals 13 residues. The CDR3 loop is CASSVDLQETQYF. DNA of the CDR3: TGTGCCAGCAGCGTAGATCTCCAAGAGACCCAGTACTTC.

The chain recombines TRBV30 with TRBJ2-6; TRBD2 aligns across 7 bases. V gave up 2 bases and J gave up 2 bases; unmatched junction bases: 9. This CDR3 is 17 amino acids long. Germline assignment: CDR1 GTSNPN and CDR2 SVGIG (reference sequence). The CDR3 DNA is TGTGCCTGGAGTTCGACAGCGGGGCGGACTGGGGCCAACGTCCTGACTTTC. It translates to CAWSSTAGRTGANVLTF.

This chain connects TRBV28 to TRBJ1-1; 11 bases fit TRBD1. This CDR3 has 19 residues. Looked up from germline, CDR1 is MDHEN and CDR2 is SYDVKM. V dropped 7 bases and J dropped 2; count of bases not matched to a gene: 18. CDR3 nucleotide sequence: TGTGCCAGCATCCCGTCCCCCCGGGACAGGGGGTTTACAAACACTGAAGCTTTCTTT. It encodes CASIPSPRDRGFTNTEAFF.

The chain uses TRBV5-1 and TRBJ2-2, with TRBD2 identical over 10 bases. The CDR3 totals 15 residues. J gave up 1 base and V 3 bases, and 0 bases lay outside the gene matches. Germline V gene lookup returns CDR1 SGHRS and CDR2 YFSETQ. CDR3 sequence reads: CASSSSGGNTGELFF. As DNA, the CDR3 is TGCGCCAGCAGCTCTAGCGGGGGGAACACCGGGGAGCTGTTTTTT.